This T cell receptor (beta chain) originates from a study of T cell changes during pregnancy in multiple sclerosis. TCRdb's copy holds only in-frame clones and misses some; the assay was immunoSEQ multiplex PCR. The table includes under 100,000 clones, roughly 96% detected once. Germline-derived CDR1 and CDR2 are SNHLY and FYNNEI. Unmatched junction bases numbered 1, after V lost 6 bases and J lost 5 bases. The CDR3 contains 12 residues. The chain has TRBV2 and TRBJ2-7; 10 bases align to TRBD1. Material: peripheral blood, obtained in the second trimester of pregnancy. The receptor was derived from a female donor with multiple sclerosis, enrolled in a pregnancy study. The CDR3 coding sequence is TGTGCCAGCAGGACAGGGGGCCACGAGCAGTACTTC. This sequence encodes CASRTGGHEQYF.